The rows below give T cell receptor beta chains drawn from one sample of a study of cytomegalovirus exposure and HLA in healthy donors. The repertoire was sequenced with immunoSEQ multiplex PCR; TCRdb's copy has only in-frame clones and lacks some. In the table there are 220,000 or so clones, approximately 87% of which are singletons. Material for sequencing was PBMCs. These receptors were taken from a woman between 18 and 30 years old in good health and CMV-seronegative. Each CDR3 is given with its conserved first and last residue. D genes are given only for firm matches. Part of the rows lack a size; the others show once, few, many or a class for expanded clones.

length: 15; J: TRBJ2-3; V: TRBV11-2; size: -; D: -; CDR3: CASSFSVAGADTQYF; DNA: TGTGCCAGCAGCTTCTCAGTAGCCGGCGCAGATACGCAGTATTTT
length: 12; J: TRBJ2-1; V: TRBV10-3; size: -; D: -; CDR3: CAIAPGEDEQFF; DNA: TGTGCCATCGCCCCTGGAGAAGATGAGCAGTTCTTC
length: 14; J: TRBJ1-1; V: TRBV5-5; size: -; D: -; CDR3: CASSLEGVRTEAFF; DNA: TGTGCCAGCAGCTTGGAGGGGGTCAGGACTGAAGCTTTCTTT
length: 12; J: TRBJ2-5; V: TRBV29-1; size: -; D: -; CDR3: CSVEEGAETQYF; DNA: TGCAGCGTTGAGGAGGGAGCGGAGACCCAGTACTTC
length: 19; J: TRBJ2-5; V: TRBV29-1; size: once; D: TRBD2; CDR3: CSVDLPGASGGGPQETQYF; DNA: TGCAGCGTTGACCTACCCGGGGCTAGCGGGGGGGGGCCCCAAGAGACCCAGTACTTC
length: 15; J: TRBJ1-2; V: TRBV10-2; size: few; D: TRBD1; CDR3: CASSDPGQVNYGYTF; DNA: TGCGCCAGCAGTGACCCGGGACAGGTTAACTATGGCTACACCTTC
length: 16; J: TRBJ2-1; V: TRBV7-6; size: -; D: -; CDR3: CASSLAGTGSYNEQFF; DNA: TGTGCCAGCAGCTTAGCAGGGACTGGCTCCTACAATGAGCAGTTCTTC
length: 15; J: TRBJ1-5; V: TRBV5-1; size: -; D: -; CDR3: CASSFGAGGNQPQHF; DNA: TGCGCCAGCAGCTTCGGGGCAGGGGGCAATCAGCCCCAGCATTTT
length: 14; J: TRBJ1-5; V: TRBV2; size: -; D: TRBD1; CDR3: CASSEDRGHGPQHF; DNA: TGTGCCAGCAGTGAAGACAGGGGGCACGGACCCCAGCATTTT
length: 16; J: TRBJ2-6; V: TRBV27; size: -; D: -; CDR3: CASSFLFTSGANVLTF; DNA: TGTGCCAGCAGTTTCCTCTTTACTTCTGGGGCCAACGTCCTGACTTTC
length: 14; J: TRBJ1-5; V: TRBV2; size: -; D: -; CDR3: CASSEAGPPKPQHF; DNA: TGTGCCAGCAGTGAAGCGGGCCCGCCAAAGCCCCAGCATTTT
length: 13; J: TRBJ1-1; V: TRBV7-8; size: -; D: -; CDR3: CASTPVGSTEAFF; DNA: TGTGCCAGCACCCCGGTAGGAAGCACTGAAGCTTTCTTT
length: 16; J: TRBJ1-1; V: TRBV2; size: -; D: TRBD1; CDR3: CARLFWQQGSDTEAFF; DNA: TGTGCCAGACTTTTCTGGCAACAGGGGTCGGACACTGAAGCTTTCTTT
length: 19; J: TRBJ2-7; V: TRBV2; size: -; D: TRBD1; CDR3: CASSSPPGQGARISYEQYF; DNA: TGTGCCAGCAGTTCCCCACCGGGACAGGGGGCGCGTATTTCCTACGAGCAGTACTTC
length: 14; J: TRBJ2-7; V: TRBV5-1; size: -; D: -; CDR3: CASSLAVQDYEQYF; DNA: TGCGCCAGCAGCTTGGCTGTGCAAGACTACGAGCAGTACTTC
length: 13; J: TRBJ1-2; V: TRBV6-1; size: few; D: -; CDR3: CASSETHNYGYTF; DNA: TGTGCCAGCAGTGAAACCCATAACTATGGCTACACCTTC
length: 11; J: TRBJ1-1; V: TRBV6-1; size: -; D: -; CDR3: CASSDRSKAFF; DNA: TGTGCCAGCAGCGACAGGTCTAAAGCTTTCTTT
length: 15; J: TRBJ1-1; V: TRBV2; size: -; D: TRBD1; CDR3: CASSETGTENTEAFF; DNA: TGTGCCAGCAGTGAGACCGGGACAGAGAACACTGAAGCTTTCTTT
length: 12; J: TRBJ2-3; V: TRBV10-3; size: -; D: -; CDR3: CAISESRDTQYF; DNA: TGTGCCATCAGTGAGTCGCGGGATACGCAGTATTTT
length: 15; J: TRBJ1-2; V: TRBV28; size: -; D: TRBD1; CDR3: CASSLYGTGVYGYTF; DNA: TGTGCCAGCAGTTTATACGGGACAGGGGTGTATGGCTACACCTTC
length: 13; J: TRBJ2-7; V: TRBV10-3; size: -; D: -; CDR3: CAISVQPSYEQYF; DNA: TGTGCCATCAGTGTGCAGCCGTCCTACGAGCAGTACTTC
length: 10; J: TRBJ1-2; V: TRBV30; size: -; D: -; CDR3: CAWDGVGYTF; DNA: TGTGCCTGGGACGGGGTTGGCTACACCTTC
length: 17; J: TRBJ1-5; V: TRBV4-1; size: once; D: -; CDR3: CASSQDRRTEPNQPQHF; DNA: TGCGCCAGCAGCCAAGATAGGAGGACAGAACCCAATCAGCCCCAGCATTTT
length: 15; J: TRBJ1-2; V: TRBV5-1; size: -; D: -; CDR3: CASSLDAGANYGYTF; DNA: TGCGCCAGCAGCTTGGATGCAGGGGCGAACTATGGCTACACCTTC
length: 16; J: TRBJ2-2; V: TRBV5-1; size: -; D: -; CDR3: CASSLFGGADTGELFF; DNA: TGCGCCAGCAGCTTATTTGGGGGGGCCGACACCGGGGAGCTGTTTTTT
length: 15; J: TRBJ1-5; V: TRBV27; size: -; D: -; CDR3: CASSLGGRGDQPQHF; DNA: TGTGCCAGCAGTTTGGGAGGGAGAGGGGATCAGCCCCAGCATTTT
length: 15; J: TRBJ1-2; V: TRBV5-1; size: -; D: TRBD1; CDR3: CASSLRQGPLYGYTF; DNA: TGCGCCAGCAGCCTGAGACAGGGACCTCTTTATGGCTACACCTTC
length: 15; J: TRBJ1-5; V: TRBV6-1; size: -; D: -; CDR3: CASSLPRGHSGPQHF; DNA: TGTGCCAGCAGTCTGCCCAGGGGCCACTCGGGTCCCCAGCATTTT
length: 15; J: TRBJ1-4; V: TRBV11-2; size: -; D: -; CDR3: CASSLVQGPGEKLFF; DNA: TGTGCCAGCAGCTTAGTGCAGGGGCCGGGTGAAAAACTGTTTTTT
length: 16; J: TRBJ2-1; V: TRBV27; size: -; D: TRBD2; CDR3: CASSFLAGAQYNEQFF; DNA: TGTGCCAGCAGTTTTTTGGCGGGAGCGCAATACAATGAGCAGTTCTTC
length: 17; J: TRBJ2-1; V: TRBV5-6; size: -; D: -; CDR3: CASSLYARSPFYNEQFF; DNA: TGTGCCAGCAGCTTGTATGCGAGGAGTCCTTTCTACAATGAGCAGTTCTTC
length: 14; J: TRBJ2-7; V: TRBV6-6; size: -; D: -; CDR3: CASSYRGGAYEQYF; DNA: TGTGCCAGCAGTTATCGGGGCGGTGCCTACGAGCAGTACTTC
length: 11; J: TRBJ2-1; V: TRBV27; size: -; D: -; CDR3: CASRLGSEQFF; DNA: TGTGCCAGCAGGCTGGGGAGTGAGCAGTTCTTC
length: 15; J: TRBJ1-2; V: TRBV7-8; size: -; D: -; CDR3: CASSPGPAGDYGYTF; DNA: TGTGCCAGCAGCCCCGGCCCAGCAGGGGACTATGGCTACACCTTC
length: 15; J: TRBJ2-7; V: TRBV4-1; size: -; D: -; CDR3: CASSQVNRVDYEQYF; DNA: TGCGCCAGCAGCCAGGTTAACAGGGTTGACTACGAGCAGTACTTC
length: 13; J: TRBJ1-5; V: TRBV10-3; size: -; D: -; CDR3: CATKRQDGQPQHF; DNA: TGTGCCACGAAACGACAGGACGGTCAGCCCCAGCATTTT
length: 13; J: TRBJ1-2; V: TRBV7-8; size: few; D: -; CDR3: CASSLGRRYGYTF; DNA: TGTGCCAGCAGTTTAGGTCGGCGCTATGGCTACACCTTC
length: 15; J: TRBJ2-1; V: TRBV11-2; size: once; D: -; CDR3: CASSLVMSSRNEQFF; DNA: TGTGCCAGCAGCTTAGTTATGAGTAGCCGCAATGAGCAGTTCTTC
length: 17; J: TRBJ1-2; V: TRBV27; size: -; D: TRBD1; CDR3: CASSPNRDRARRYGYTF; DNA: TGTGCCAGCAGCCCGAATAGGGACAGGGCCCGGAGGTATGGCTACACCTTC
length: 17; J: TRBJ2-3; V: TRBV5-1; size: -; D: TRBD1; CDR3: CASSLLPTGAGTDTQYF; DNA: TGCGCCAGCAGCTTGTTGCCTACAGGGGCCGGCACAGATACGCAGTATTTT
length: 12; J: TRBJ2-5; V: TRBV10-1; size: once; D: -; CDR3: CASSDSQETQYF; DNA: TGCGCCAGTTCAGACAGCCAAGAGACCCAGTACTTC
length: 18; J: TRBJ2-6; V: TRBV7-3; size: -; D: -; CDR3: CASSPNRVPNSGANVLTF; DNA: TGTGCCAGCAGCCCCAACAGGGTGCCTAACTCTGGGGCCAACGTCCTGACTTTC